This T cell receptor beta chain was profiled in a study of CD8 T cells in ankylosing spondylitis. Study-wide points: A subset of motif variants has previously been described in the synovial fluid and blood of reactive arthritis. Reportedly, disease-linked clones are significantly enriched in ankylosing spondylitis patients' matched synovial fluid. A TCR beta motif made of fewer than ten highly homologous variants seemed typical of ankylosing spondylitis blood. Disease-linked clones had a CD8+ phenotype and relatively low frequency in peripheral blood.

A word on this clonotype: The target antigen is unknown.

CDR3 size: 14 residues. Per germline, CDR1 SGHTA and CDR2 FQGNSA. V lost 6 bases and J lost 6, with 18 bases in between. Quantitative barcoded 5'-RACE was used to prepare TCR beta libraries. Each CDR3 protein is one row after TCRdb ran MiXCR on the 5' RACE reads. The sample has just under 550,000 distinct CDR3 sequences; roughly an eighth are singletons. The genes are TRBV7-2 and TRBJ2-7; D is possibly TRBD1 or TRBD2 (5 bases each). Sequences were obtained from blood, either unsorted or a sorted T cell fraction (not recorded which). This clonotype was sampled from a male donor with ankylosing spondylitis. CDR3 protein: CASRLGGPGAEQYF. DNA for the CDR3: TGTGCCAGCAGACTGGGCGGCCCCGGGGCCGAGCAGTACTTC. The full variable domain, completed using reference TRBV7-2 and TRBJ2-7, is GAGVSQSPSNKVTEKGKDVELRCDPISGHTALYWYRQSLGQGLEFLIYFQGNSAPDKSGLPSDRFSAERTGGSVSTLTIQRTQQEDSAVYLCASRLGGPGAEQYFGPGTRLTVT.